These 11 T cell receptor beta chains originate from one sample sequenced in a study of T cells in localized non-small cell lung cancer. The assay was immunoSEQ multiplex PCR, and TCRdb's table has in-frame clones only and misses some. Of roughly 77,000 clones listed, about 88% are singletons. Sequencing was performed on peripheral blood, taken before any cancer treatment. Receptors were obtained from a woman aged 40-75 years with stage I squamous cell lung carcinoma.

The V and J genes are TRBV18 and TRBJ1-1; D is perhaps TRBD1 (6 bases). The CDR3 is 14 residues long. Germline lookup yields CDR1 KGHSH and CDR2 LQKENI. The V gene lost 2 bases and the J gene lost 0 bases, with 7 bases spanning the gap. CDR3 sequence: CASSPSGVNTEAFF. CDR3 in DNA: TGTGCCAGCTCACCATCAGGGGTGAACACTGAAGCTTTCTTT. The full variable domain, its missing parts supplied by reference TRBV18 and TRBJ1-1, is NAGVMQNPRHLVRRRGQEARLRCSPMKGHSHVYWYRQLPEEGLKFMVYLQKENIIDESGMPKERFSAEFPKEGPSILRIQQVVRGDSAAYFCASSPSGVNTEAFFGQGTRLTVV.

The chain combines TRBV4-2 with TRBJ1-3; 9 positions agree with TRBD1. Germline CDR1 and CDR2: LGHNA and YNFKEQ. The CDR3 is 17 residues long. Trimming removed 1 base from V and 0 bases from J; junction bases left unmatched: 4. The DNA for the CDR3 is TGTGCCAGCAGCCAAGTATTGACAGGGGGCTCTGGAAACACCATATATTTT. Its protein product is CASSQVLTGGSGNTIYF.

This chain joins TRBV2 and TRBJ2-7; D is possibly TRBD2 (6 bases). V lost 7 bases and J lost 0, with 13 bases in between. This CDR3 is 14 amino acids long. Germline V gene data show CDR1 as SNHLY and CDR2 as FYNNEI. The CDR3 sequence is CASKMEDYSYEQYF. CDR3 nucleotide sequence: TGTGCCAGCAAGATGGAGGACTACTCCTACGAGCAGTACTTC.

This clone occurred a few times. The rearrangement uses TRBV2 and TRBJ2-3; possible D gene TRBD1, 5 bases. CDR1 and CDR2 (germline): SNHLY, FYNNEI. The CDR3 spans 16 residues. V dropped 5 bases and J dropped 0 bases, with 15 bases sitting between them. The CDR3 DNA sequence: TGTGCCAGCAGTCCCTTCCAGGGCTCTAGCACAGATACGCAGTATTTT. Amino acid sequence: CASSPFQGSSTDTQYF.

V usage is TRBV2 and J usage is TRBJ1-2; a possible D gene is TRBD1 (6 bases). The CDR3 extends over 15 amino acids. Trimming left V 3 bases short and J 8 bases short, with 19 bases between. Germline CDR1 and CDR2: SNHLY and FYNNEI. This CDR3 is CASSEGGARVYGYTF. Written as DNA, the CDR3 is TGTGCCAGCAGTGAGGGGGGGGCCAGGGTCTACGGCTACACCTTC.

V usage is TRBV6-5 and J usage is TRBJ2-7; TRBD1 might be the D (6 bases). V was cut by 6 bases and J by 5 bases, with 17 bases left in between. This CDR3 comprises 14 residues. In germline, CDR1 is MNHEY, CDR2 SVGAGI. DNA of the CDR3: TGTGCCAGCAGACCTCAGGGGACGTTGGACGAGCAGTACTTC. Its protein is CASRPQGTLDEQYF.

This rearrangement joins TRBV6-1 to TRBJ2-5; 13 bases are shared with TRBD2. Germline V gene lookup returns CDR1 MNHNS and CDR2 SASEGT. V trimming: 5 bases; J trimming: 6 bases; junction bases outside the gene matches: 6. CDR3 length equals 15 residues. The CDR3 loop is CASSPMTSGGKTQYF. The CDR3 DNA follows: TGTGCCAGCAGTCCGATGACTAGCGGGGGGAAGACCCAGTACTTC.

This clone has only one observation. The J gene is TRBJ2-3, the V gene TRBV30; D is tentatively TRBD1 or TRBD2 (5 bases each). Germline assignment: CDR1 GTSNPN and CDR2 SVGIG (reference sequence). The ends were cut back, 8 bases at V and 2 bases at J, with 17 bases in the middle. The CDR3 is made up of 14 amino acids. The CDR3, as DNA: TGTGCCGCAATTCCGAGGGGTAACACAGATACGCAGTATTTT. Encoded protein: CAAIPRGNTDTQYF. Full variable domain (rest looked up from reference TRBV30 and TRBJ2-3): SQTIHQWPATLVQPVGSPLSLECTVEGTSNPNLYWYRQAAGRGLQLLFYSVGIGQISSEVPQNLSASRPQDRQFILSSKKLLLSDSGFYLCAAIPRGNTDTQYFGPGTRLTVL.

The chain employs TRBV19 and TRBJ1-2; TRBD1 agrees at 9 bases. CDR1 and CDR2 from the germline V gene are LNHDA and SQIVND (reference sequence). After removal of 5 bases from V and 5 bases from J, the junction contained 3 bases not matched to a gene. The CDR3 length is 13 residues. The CDR3 here is CASSPTGGYGYTF. The CDR3 nucleotides are TGTGCCAGTAGTCCGACAGGGGGATATGGCTACACCTTC.

The chain has TRBV7-2 and TRBJ2-7, with 7 bases identical to TRBD2. The germline gives CDR1 SGHTA, CDR2 FQGNSA. The CDR3 has 14 residues. The V and J ends lost 5 bases and 6 bases, in that order; junction bases with no gene match: 10. CDR3 protein: CASSPLISGGEQYF. The CDR3 bases are TGTGCCAGCAGCCCCCTGATATCGGGGGGCGAGCAGTACTTC.

The table lists this clone with a few counts. The V and J genes are TRBV28 and TRBJ1-1; D unresolved. The germline V and J ends were trimmed by 8 bases and 0 bases, with 10 bases remaining between them. Germline CDR1 is MDHEN and CDR2 is SYDVKM. The CDR3 extends over 13 amino acids. CDR3: CASGEGMNTEAFF. In DNA form, the CDR3 reads TGTGCCAGCGGGGAGGGCATGAACACTGAAGCTTTCTTT.